The 14 T cell receptor beta chains in this list originate from one sample, sequenced in a study of cytomegalovirus exposure and HLA in healthy donors. This PCR relied on a set of 60 Vbeta primers and 13 Jbeta primers. Here immunoSEQ multiplex PCR was the method, and the copy in TCRdb shows in-frame clones only, minus some. This table holds about 130,000 clones, approximately 82% found once. The sample comprised PBMCs. All receptors come from a boy aged 2-15 years in good health and CMV-seronegative.

This clone occurred once. The V and J genes are TRBV18 and TRBJ2-7; TRBD2 might be the D (6 bases). This CDR3 contains 13 residues. Germline V gene data show CDR1 as KGHSH and CDR2 as LQKENI. Between the trimmed V and J ends, which lost 4 bases and 4 bases, there was a span of 11 bases. As DNA, the CDR3 is TGTGCCAGCTCACATAGCGGAACATACGAGCAGTACGTC. As protein: CASSHSGTYEQYV.

The chain links TRBV6-4 to TRBJ2-6; D is unresolved. Per germline, CDR1 MRHNA and CDR2 SNTAGT. The ends were cut back, 3 bases at V and 0 bases at J, with 6 bases in the middle. The CDR3 is 15 amino acids. The CDR3 DNA sequence: TGTGCCAGCAGTGAAGACAACTCTGGGGCCAACGTCCTGACTTTC. Translating gives CASSEDNSGANVLTF.

The sample holds one count of this clone. The chain employs TRBV19 and TRBJ2-3; the D is unclear. The ends were cut back, 6 bases at V and 0 bases at J, with 10 bases in the middle. CDR3 length equals 14 residues. Germline CDR1 reads LNHDA; CDR2 reads SQIVND (reference sequence). CDR3 nucleotide sequence: TGTGCCAGTAGGGAGACTGTGAGCACAGATACGCAGTATTTT. Protein: CASRETVSTDTQYF.

Only a few counts were recorded for this clone. The J gene is TRBJ1-5, the V gene TRBV19; a weak D match, TRBD1 (5 bases). The length of the CDR3 is 17 residues. Trimming removed 6 bases at V and 0 bases at J, with 18 bases between. Per germline, CDR1 LNHDA and CDR2 SQIVND (reference sequence). This CDR3 is CASRWDSTGYSNQPQHF. The CDR3 nucleotides are TGTGCCAGTAGGTGGGATTCCACAGGTTATAGCAATCAGCCCCAGCATTTT. Complete variable domain (other parts from reference TRBV19 and TRBJ1-5): DGGITQSPKYLFRKEGQNVTLSCEQNLNHDAMYWYRQDPGQGLRLIYYSQIVNDFQKGDIAEGYSVSREKKESFPLTVTSAQKNPTAFYLCASRWDSTGYSNQPQHFGDGTRLSIL.

The chain links TRBV11-2 to TRBJ2-1, with D tentatively TRBD2 (6 bases). The CDR3 consists of 17 residues. Germline V gene lookup returns CDR1 SGHAT and CDR2 FQNNGV. Between the trimmed V and J ends, which lost 4 bases and 6 bases, there was a span of 22 bases. The CDR3 is CASSWGRKGGRPNEQFF. Written as DNA, the CDR3 is TGTGCCAGCAGCTGGGGACGGAAGGGAGGTAGGCCCAATGAGCAGTTCTTC.

CDR3 in DNA: TGTGCCAGCAGCGTAGTTGACAGGGGAAACACTGAAGCTTTCTTT. This gives the protein CASSVVDRGNTEAFF. The chain employs TRBV9 and TRBJ1-1; 8 bases fit TRBD1. The V gene end was trimmed by 0 bases and the J gene end by 2 bases; junction bases not matched to a gene: 3. Germline CDR1 and CDR2: SGDLS and YYNGEE. The CDR3 covers 15 residues. Full variable domain (outside the CDR3, taken from reference TRBV9 and TRBJ1-1): DSGVTQTPKHLITATGQRVTLRCSPRSGDLSVYWYQQSLDQGLQFLIQYYNGEERAKGNILERFSAQQFPDLHSELNLSSLELGDSALYFCASSVVDRGNTEAFFGQGTRLTVV.

The chain combines TRBV6-1 with TRBJ2-6; no clear D gene. V was pared by 3 bases and J by 0 bases, with 6 bases between. CDR3 length equals 15 residues. Per germline, CDR1 MNHNS and CDR2 SASEGT. The CDR3 here is CASSDIGSGANVLTF. Here the CDR3 DNA reads TGTGCCAGCAGTGATATCGGCTCTGGGGCCAACGTCCTGACTTTC.

Only one count was recorded for this clone. This same CDR3 is encoded by further DNA sequences in the sample. This chain joins TRBV6-4 and TRBJ2-3, with a possible D match to TRBD1 (6 bases). Germline loops: CDR1 MRHNA, CDR2 SNTAGT. Between the trimmed V and J ends, which lost 3 bases and 2 bases, there was a span of 9 bases. This CDR3 region has 14 residues. The CDR3 DNA is TGTGCCAGCAGTGAAGGGACACACACAGATACGCAGTATTTT. As protein: CASSEGTHTDTQYF.

This chain connects TRBV7-2 to TRBJ2-7, with 7 bases identical to TRBD2. J was trimmed by 2 bases and V by 5 bases; bases with no gene match: 6. The germline V gene encodes CDR1 SGHTA and CDR2 FQGNSA. The CDR3 spans 14 residues. CDR3 sequence reads: CASSRGGSPYEQYF. Here the CDR3 DNA reads TGTGCCAGCAGCCGGGGAGGGAGTCCCTACGAGCAGTACTTC.

A few counts support this clone. This sequence joins TRBV15 and TRBJ1-6, with D unresolved. Trimming cost V 0 bases and J 0 bases, with 12 bases left between them. The CDR3 length is 18 residues. The germline V gene has CDR1 LNHNV and CDR2 YYDKDF (reference sequence). The CDR3 protein is CATSRDQLLSSYNSPLHF. The CDR3 DNA sequence: TGTGCCACCAGCAGAGATCAACTTCTAAGCTCCTATAATTCACCCCTCCACTTT. Together with reference TRBV15 and TRBJ1-6, the CDR3 gives the full variable domain: DAMVIQNPRYQVTQFGKPVTLSCSQTLNHNVMYWYQQKSSQAPKLLFHYYDKDFNNEADTPDNFQSRRPNTSFCFLDIRSPGLGDTAMYLCATSRDQLLSSYNSPLHFGNGTRLTVT.

V and J are TRBV19 and TRBJ2-5; unclear D gene. Germline V gene lookup returns CDR1 LNHDA and CDR2 SQIVND (reference sequence). This CDR3 has 13 amino acids. Trimming removed 3 bases from V and 2 bases from J, with 7 bases in between. In DNA, the CDR3 is TGTGCCAGTAGTATGGCACAACAAGAGACCCAGTACTTC. This encodes CASSMAQQETQYF.

The chain has TRBV18 and TRBJ2-7; D gene uncertain. Per germline, CDR1 KGHSH and CDR2 LQKENI. V was clipped by 0 bases and J by 0 bases, with 6 bases between them. This CDR3 comprises 14 residues. CDR3 region: CASSPPTGSYEQYF. In DNA form, the CDR3 reads TGTGCCAGCTCACCACCGACGGGCTCCTACGAGCAGTACTTC. The full variable domain, rest sourced from reference TRBV18 and TRBJ2-7, is NAGVMQNPRHLVRRRGQEARLRCSPMKGHSHVYWYRQLPEEGLKFMVYLQKENIIDESGMPKERFSAEFPKEGPSILRIQQVVRGDSAAYFCASSPPTGSYEQYFGPGTRLTVT.

This clone was seen only once. This rearrangement joins TRBV6-1 to TRBJ2-1, with 7 bases fitting TRBD2. V shed 2 bases and J 4 bases; nucleotides not matched to a gene: 5. CDR1 and CDR2 from the germline V gene are MNHNS and SASEGT. The CDR3 is 15 residues long. CDR3 sequence (DNA): TGTGCCAGCAGTGAACTGGCGGGAGATTACAATGAGCAGTTCTTC. Translation gives CASSELAGDYNEQFF.

This clone was observed once. The rearrangement uses TRBV27 and TRBJ2-7; 8 positions agree with TRBD2. This CDR3 has 14 amino acids. V lost 2 bases to trimming and J lost 0 bases; unmatched junction nucleotides: 0. Germline loops: CDR1 MNHEY, CDR2 SMNVEV (reference sequence). CDR3 sequence reads: CASSLSGSSYEQYV. The CDR3 DNA is TGTGCCAGCAGTTTAAGCGGGAGCTCCTACGAGCAGTACGTC.